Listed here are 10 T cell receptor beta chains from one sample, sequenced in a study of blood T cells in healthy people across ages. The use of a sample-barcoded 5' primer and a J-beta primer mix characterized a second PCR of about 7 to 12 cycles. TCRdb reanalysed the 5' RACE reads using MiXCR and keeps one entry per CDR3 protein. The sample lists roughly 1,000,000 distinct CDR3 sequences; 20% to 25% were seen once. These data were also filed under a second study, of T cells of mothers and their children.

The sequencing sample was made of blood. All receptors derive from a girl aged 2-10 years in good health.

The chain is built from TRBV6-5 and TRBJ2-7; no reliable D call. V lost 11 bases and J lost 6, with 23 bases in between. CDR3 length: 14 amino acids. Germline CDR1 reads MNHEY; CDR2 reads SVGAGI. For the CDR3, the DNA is TGTGCCTCCCAGTACGTGAAGGTTGAATCCGAGCAGTACTTC. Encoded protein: CASQYVKVESEQYF.

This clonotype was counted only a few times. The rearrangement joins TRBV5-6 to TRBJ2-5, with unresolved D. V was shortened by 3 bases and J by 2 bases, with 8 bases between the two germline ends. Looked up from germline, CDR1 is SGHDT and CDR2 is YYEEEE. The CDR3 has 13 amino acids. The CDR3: CASSSWPQETQYF. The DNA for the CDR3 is TGTGCCAGCAGCTCCTGGCCGCAAGAGACCCAGTACTTC.

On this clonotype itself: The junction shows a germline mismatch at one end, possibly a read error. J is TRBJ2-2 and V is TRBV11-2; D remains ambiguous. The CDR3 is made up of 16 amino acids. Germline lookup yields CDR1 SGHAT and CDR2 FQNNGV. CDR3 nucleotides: TGTGCCAGCAGCGTAGACGAGACGGCTCGGACCGGGGAGCTGTTTTTT. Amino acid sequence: CASSVDETARTGELFF. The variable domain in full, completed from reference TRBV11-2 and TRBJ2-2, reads EAGVAQSPRYKIIEKRQSVAFWCNPISGHATLYWYQQILGQGPKLLIQFQNNGVVDDSQLPKDRFSAERLKGVDSTLKIQPAKLEDSAVYLCASSVDETARTGELFFGEGSRLTVL.

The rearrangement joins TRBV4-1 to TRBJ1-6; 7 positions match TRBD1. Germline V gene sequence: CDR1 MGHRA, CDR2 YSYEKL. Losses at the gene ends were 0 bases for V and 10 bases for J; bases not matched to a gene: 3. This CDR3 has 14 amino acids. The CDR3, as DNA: TGCGCCAGCAGCCAAGAGGGAGGGGGCTCACCCCTCCACTTT. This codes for CASSQEGGGSPLHF.

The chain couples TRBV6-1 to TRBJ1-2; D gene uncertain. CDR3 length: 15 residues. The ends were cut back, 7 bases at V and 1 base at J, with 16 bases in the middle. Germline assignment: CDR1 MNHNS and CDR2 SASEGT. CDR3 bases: TGTGCCAGCACTATGAGTAGGGTGGATAACTATGGCTACACCTTC. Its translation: CASTMSRVDNYGYTF.

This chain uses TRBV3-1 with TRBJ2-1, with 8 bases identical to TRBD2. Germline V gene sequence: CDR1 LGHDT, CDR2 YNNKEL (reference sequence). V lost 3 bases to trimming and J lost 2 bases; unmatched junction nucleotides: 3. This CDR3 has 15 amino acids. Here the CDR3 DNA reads TGTGCCAGCAGCCAGACCGGGGGGGCCTACAATGAGCAGTTCTTC. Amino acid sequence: CASSQTGGAYNEQFF.

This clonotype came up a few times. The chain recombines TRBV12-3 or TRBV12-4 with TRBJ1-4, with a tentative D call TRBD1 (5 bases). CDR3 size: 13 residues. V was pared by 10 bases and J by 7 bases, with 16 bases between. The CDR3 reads CATREGGTEKLFF. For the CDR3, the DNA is TGTGCCACCAGGGAGGGAGGTACTGAAAAACTGTTTTTT.

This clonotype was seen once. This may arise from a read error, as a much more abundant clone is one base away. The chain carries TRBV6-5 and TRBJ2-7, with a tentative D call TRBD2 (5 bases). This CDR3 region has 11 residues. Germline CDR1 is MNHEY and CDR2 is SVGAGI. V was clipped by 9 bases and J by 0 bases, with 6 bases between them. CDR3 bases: TGTGCCAGGGGGAGCTCCTACGAGCAGTACTTC. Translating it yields CARGSSYEQYF.

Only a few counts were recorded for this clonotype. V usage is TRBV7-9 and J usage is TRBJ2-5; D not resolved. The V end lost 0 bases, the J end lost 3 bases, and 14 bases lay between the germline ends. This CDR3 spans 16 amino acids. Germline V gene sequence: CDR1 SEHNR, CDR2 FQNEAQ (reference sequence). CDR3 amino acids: CASSLAPAAYKETQYF. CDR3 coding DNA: TGTGCCAGCAGCTTAGCGCCCGCAGCCTACAAAGAGACCCAGTACTTC.

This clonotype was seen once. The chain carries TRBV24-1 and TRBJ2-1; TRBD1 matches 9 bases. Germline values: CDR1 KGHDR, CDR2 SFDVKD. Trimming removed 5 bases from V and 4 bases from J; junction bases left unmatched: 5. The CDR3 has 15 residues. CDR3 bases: TGTGCCACCAGTGTCGCGGGACAGGGATACAATGAGCAGTTCTTC. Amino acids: CATSVAGQGYNEQFF.